This T cell receptor (beta chain) emerged from a study of blood T cell repertoires in COVID-19. Study-level information: Collection of acute and convalescent COVID-19 samples took place in the United States, Italy and Spain. PBMCs, B-cell-depleted T cells, or T cells were the source of the cDNA or gDNA that made up the material.

As processed by the authors: Amplification with reference gene primers provided the estimates of nucleated cell counts. The protocol was immunoSEQ multiplex PCR, while the TCRdb copy is restricted to in-frame clones and leaves out a portion. The DNA was the basis for D and trimming; V, J and clone size are from that table. The sample has about 250,000 clones; approximately 91% are singletons. Trimming took 0 bases from V and 4 from J, leaving 15 bases between them. The length of the CDR3 is 16 residues. Germline CDR1 is LNHDA and CDR2 is SQIVND (reference sequence). The chain carries TRBV19 and TRBJ2-5; D unclear. The source of this sequence is a woman aged 25 to 39 with acute or convalescent COVID-19. The source material was peripheral blood. The CDR3 here is CASSIDQSATGETQYF. The CDR3 DNA sequence: TGTGCCAGTAGTATAGATCAATCGGCGACGGGAGAGACCCAGTACTTC.